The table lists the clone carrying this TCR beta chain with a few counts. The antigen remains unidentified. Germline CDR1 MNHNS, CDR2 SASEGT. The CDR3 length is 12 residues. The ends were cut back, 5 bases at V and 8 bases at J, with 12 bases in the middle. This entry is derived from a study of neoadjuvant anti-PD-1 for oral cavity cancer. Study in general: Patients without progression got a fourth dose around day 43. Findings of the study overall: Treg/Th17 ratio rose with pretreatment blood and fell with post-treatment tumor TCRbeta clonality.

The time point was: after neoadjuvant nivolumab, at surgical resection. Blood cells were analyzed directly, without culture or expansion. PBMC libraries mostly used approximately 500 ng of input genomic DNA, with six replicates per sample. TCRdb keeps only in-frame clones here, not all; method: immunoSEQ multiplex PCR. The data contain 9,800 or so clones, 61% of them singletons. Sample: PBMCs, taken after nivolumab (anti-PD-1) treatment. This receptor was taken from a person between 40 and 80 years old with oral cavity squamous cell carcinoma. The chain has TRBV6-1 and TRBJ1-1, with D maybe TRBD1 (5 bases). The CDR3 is CASSRFGGEAFF. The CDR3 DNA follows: TGTGCCAGCAGTCGGTTCGGGGGAGAAGCTTTCTTT.